The next 30 T cell receptor beta chains were all read from a single sample in a study of Ad26.COV2.S vaccination and SARS-CoV-2 variants. Generated by immunoSEQ multiplex PCR, the TCRdb table keeps only in-frame clones and is missing some. The table shows hundreds of thousands of clones, with 92% occurring only once. Material: peripheral blood, obtained after recovery from COVID-19. These receptor sequences come from a human donor who had recovered from COVID-19.

The chain is built from TRBV4-3 and TRBJ2-3; 9 bases match TRBD1. The CDR3 extends over 16 amino acids. Germline V gene data show CDR1 as LGHNA and CDR2 as YSLEER. Trimming removed 2 bases from V and 0 bases from J; junction bases left unmatched: 3. The CDR3 DNA sequence: TGCGCCAGCAGCCAACGGACAGGGGCAAGCACAGATACGCAGTATTTT. It codes for CASSQRTGASTDTQYF.

This clone is a singleton in its sample. The chain uses TRBV4-1 and TRBJ1-4, with D tentatively TRBD1 (6 bases). V was pared by 6 bases and J by 4 bases, with 15 bases between. The germline CDR1 and CDR2 sequences are MGHRA and YSYEKL. CDR3 length: 15 residues. CDR3 DNA sequence: TGCGCCAGCAGAAACAGGGTCACTAGTAATGAAAAACTGTTTTTT. It is translated as CASRNRVTSNEKLFF.

This rearrangement joins TRBV4-2 to TRBJ1-1; 8 bases line up with TRBD1. The CDR3 length is 14 residues. The germline CDR1 and CDR2 sequences are LGHNA and YNFKEQ. V trimming: 1 base; J trimming: 5 bases; junction bases outside the gene matches: 3. The chain's CDR3 is CASSQGTGRTEAFF. Written as DNA, the CDR3 is TGTGCCAGCAGCCAAGGGACAGGGAGGACTGAAGCTTTCTTT.

V gene TRBV27 combines with J gene TRBJ1-2; TRBD1 matches 7 bases. The CDR3 sequence is 15 residues long. Trimming took 4 bases from V and 4 from J; bases not matched to a gene: 9. CDR1 is MNHEY, CDR2 SMNVEV, per germline (reference sequence). CDR3 DNA: TGTGCCAGCAGTTCCACATCTGGGACAGCCTATGGCTACACCTTC. This gives the protein CASSSTSGTAYGYTF.

The rearrangement links TRBV27 to TRBJ1-1; D not resolved. The CDR3 has 14 residues. Trimming left V 8 bases short and J 0 bases short, with 13 bases between. Germline V gives CDR1 MNHEY, CDR2 SMNVEV (reference sequence). DNA of the CDR3: TGTGCCAGCGGAGGATCCTATCTGAACACTGAAGCTTTCTTT. Translation gives CASGGSYLNTEAFF.

This chain uses TRBV6-5 with TRBJ1-2; the match to TRBD1 covers 10 bases. Germline CDR1 MNHEY, CDR2 SVGAGI. There are 13 residues in the CDR3. Germline trimming cut 11 bases from V and 4 bases from J; bases unmatched to any gene: 7. CDR3 nucleotides: TGTGCCGCAACCCGGGACAGGGGCTATGGCTACACCTTC. Its protein is CAATRDRGYGYTF.

This chain uses TRBV4-1 with TRBJ1-1; D call uncertain. The CDR3 loop spans 13 amino acids. Germline loops: CDR1 MGHRA, CDR2 YSYEKL. The germline V and J ends were trimmed by 5 bases and 4 bases, with 11 bases remaining between them. The CDR3 here is CASSRVLGTEAFF. The DNA of the CDR3 is TGCGCCAGCAGCAGAGTTCTAGGCACTGAAGCTTTCTTT.

V and J are TRBV4-1 and TRBJ1-2, with 7 bases fitting TRBD1. V was pared by 0 bases and J by 7 bases, with 5 bases of the junction left unmatched. The CDR3 contains 14 residues. The germline CDR1 and CDR2 sequences are MGHRA and YSYEKL. This CDR3 reads CASSQDYDRAGYTF. CDR3 bases: TGCGCCAGCAGCCAAGATTATGACAGGGCTGGCTACACCTTC.

Comments on this clone: The sample has other DNA sequences that encode this CDR3 too. V usage is TRBV27 and J usage is TRBJ2-7, with unresolved D. Germline assignment: CDR1 MNHEY and CDR2 SMNVEV (reference sequence). Trimming shortened V by 5 bases and J by 5 bases, and 19 bases separated the two germline ends. The CDR3 has 15 amino acids. The DNA for the CDR3 is TGTGCCAGCAGTCTCATGGGTGGCTATACCCACGAGCAGTACTTC. This gives the protein CASSLMGGYTHEQYF.

The rearrangement links TRBV7-9 to TRBJ1-4; D possibly corresponds to TRBD1 (6 bases). The germline V and J ends were trimmed by 6 bases and 5 bases, with 16 bases remaining between them. From germline, CDR1 is SEHNR and CDR2 FQNEAQ (reference sequence). The CDR3 covers 15 residues. CDR3 bases: TGTGCCAGCAGTCCTCGGGGGGCTGTAAATGAAAAACTGTTTTTT. Amino acid sequence: CASSPRGAVNEKLFF. Full variable domain (outside the CDR3, taken from reference TRBV7-9 and TRBJ1-4): DTGVSQNPRHKITKRGQNVTFRCDPISEHNRLYWYRQTLGQGPEFLTYFQNEAQLEKSRLLSDRFSAERPKGSFSTLEIQRTEQGDSAMYLCASSPRGAVNEKLFFGSGTQLSVL.

This clone was observed a single time. The V gene is TRBV5-1, the J gene TRBJ1-2; 8 bases match TRBD1. Germline V gene sequence: CDR1 SGHRS, CDR2 YFSETQ. The CDR3 runs to 16 residues. V was clipped by 0 bases and J by 6 bases; unmatched bases: 10. The chain's CDR3 is CASSLVAGGSLDGYTF. CDR3 nucleotides: TGCGCCAGCAGCTTGGTGGCAGGGGGCAGTCTAGATGGCTACACCTTC.

The V and J genes are TRBV11-2 and TRBJ1-6, with TRBD1 as a possible D gene (5 bases). CDR1 and CDR2 (germline): SGHAT, FQNNGV. Trimming shortened V by 2 bases and J by 7 bases, and 9 bases separated the two germline ends. This CDR3 region has 14 residues. The CDR3 sequence is CASSLRGGNSPLHF. DNA of the CDR3: TGTGCCAGCAGCTTAAGGGGCGGAAATTCACCCCTCCACTTT.

The genes are TRBV11-2 and TRBJ1-4; tentative D call: TRBD1 (5 bases). Trimming cost V 5 bases and J 5 bases, with 15 bases left between them. This CDR3 contains 15 residues. Per germline, CDR1 SGHAT and CDR2 FQNNGV. CDR3 nucleotide sequence: TGTGCCAGCAGCGCCAGGAGGGGAGAAAATGAAAAACTGTTTTTT. Residues: CASSARRGENEKLFF.

V usage is TRBV13 and J usage is TRBJ2-7; D gene ambiguous. V was cut by 1 base and J by 2 bases, with 9 bases left in between. The CDR3 covers 14 residues. Germline CDR1 is PRHDT and CDR2 is FYEKMQ (reference sequence). CDR3 sequence: CASSLDAKPYEQYF. The DNA for the CDR3 is TGTGCCAGCAGCTTAGATGCAAAGCCCTACGAGCAGTACTTC.

The chain couples TRBV11-3 to TRBJ2-1, with no clear D. Trimming took off 6 bases at V and 5 bases at J, with 8 bases between the two ends. Germline V lookup: CDR1 SGHNT, CDR2 YENEEA. The CDR3 runs 12 residues. The CDR3 protein is CASSPADNEQFF. CDR3 nucleotide sequence: TGTGCCAGCAGTCCCGCGGACAATGAGCAGTTCTTC. Together with reference TRBV11-3 and TRBJ2-1, the CDR3 gives the full variable domain: EAGVVQSPRYKIIEKKQPVAFWCNPISGHNTLYWYLQNLGQGPELLIRYENEEAVDDSQLPKDRFSAERLKGVDSTLKIQPAELGDSAVYLCASSPADNEQFFGPGTRLTVL.

On this clone: The identical CDR3 is also encoded by other nucleotide sequences in the sample. The chain employs TRBV28 and TRBJ1-2; no firm D call. The CDR3 is 12 amino acids. The germline V and J ends were trimmed by 3 bases and 5 bases, with 7 bases remaining between them. The germline V gene has CDR1 MDHEN and CDR2 SYDVKM. The CDR3 region has the DNA TGTGCCAGCAGTTTGGGTGGGTATGGCTACACCTTC. Translation gives CASSLGGYGYTF.

This clone was observed once. This sequence joins TRBV11-2 and TRBJ1-2, with D uncertain. Looked up from germline, CDR1 is SGHAT and CDR2 is FQNNGV. The V gene lost 0 bases and the J gene lost 8 bases, with 13 bases spanning the gap. The CDR3 is made up of 14 amino acids. CDR3 region: CASSLDPRALGYTF. CDR3 sequence (DNA): TGTGCCAGCAGCTTAGATCCAAGAGCCCTGGGCTACACCTTC.

This clone was counted a single time. This chain joins TRBV5-6 and TRBJ1-1; D is unclear. Deletions cut 1 base from V and 8 bases from J, with 9 bases between. The CDR3 is 12 residues long. Germline values: CDR1 SGHDT, CDR2 YYEEEE. In DNA form, the CDR3 reads TGTGCCAGCAGCTTGTATAAGTCCGAAGCTTTCTTT. Protein sequence: CASSLYKSEAFF.

The chain is built from TRBV3-1 (or the pseudogene TRBV3-2) and TRBJ1-3; D gene uncertain. This CDR3 is built from 17 residues. Germline CDR1 reads LGHDT; CDR2 reads YNNKEL (reference sequence). Trimming pared 3 bases from V and 0 bases from J, leaving 15 bases between. CDR3 nucleotides: TGTGCCAGCAGCCAGGACCGACCCTTTAACTCTGGAAACACCATATATTTT. It encodes CASSQDRPFNSGNTIYF.

The gene calls are TRBV20-1 and TRBJ1-1; 8 nucleotides line up with TRBD1. This CDR3 has 14 residues. J lost 2 bases, V lost 3 bases, and 5 bases had no gene match. Germline V gives CDR1 DFQATT, CDR2 SNEGSKA (reference sequence). CDR3 sequence: CSASGTGKNTEAFF. CDR3 sequence (DNA): TGCAGTGCTAGTGGGACAGGAAAAAACACTGAAGCTTTCTTT.

J is TRBJ2-7 and V is TRBV4-1; perhaps TRBD2 as D (7 bases). From germline, CDR1 is MGHRA and CDR2 YSYEKL. The CDR3 consists of 16 residues. V was pared by 4 bases and J by 1 base, with 17 bases between. This chain's CDR3 is CASSPGAGAASYEQYF. CDR3 nucleotide sequence: TGCGCCAGCAGCCCCGGTGCGGGGGCAGCTTCCTACGAGCAGTACTTC.

This clone occurred once. The V call is TRBV9, the J call TRBJ2-3; TRBD2 agrees at 7 bases. Per the germline V gene, CDR1 is SGDLS and CDR2 is YYNGEE. The CDR3 runs 15 residues. The J segment lost 3 bases and the V segment lost 2 bases, leaving 6 bases of the junction unmatched. The chain's CDR3 is CASSVSGGMTDTQYF. CDR3 nucleotide sequence: TGTGCCAGCAGCGTTTCGGGGGGAATGACAGATACGCAGTATTTT.

This chain uses TRBV19 with TRBJ1-1; 9 bases are shared with TRBD1. With 3 bases clipped from V and 3 bases from J, the junction kept 8 bases outside the gene matches. Germline V gives CDR1 LNHDA, CDR2 SQIVND (reference sequence). This CDR3 comprises 16 residues. Here the CDR3 reads CASSIQRDRVYTEAFF. CDR3 coding DNA: TGTGCCAGTAGTATCCAACGGGACAGGGTATACACTGAAGCTTTCTTT.

This chain joins TRBV6-5 and TRBJ1-2; TRBD1 aligns across 8 bases. The germline V gene encodes CDR1 MNHEY and CDR2 SVGAGI. After removal of 5 bases from V and 2 bases from J, the junction contained 7 bases not matched to a gene. The CDR3 totals 15 residues. The chain's CDR3 is CASSPGAGGNYGYTF. The CDR3 nucleotides read TGTGCCAGCAGTCCGGGAGCAGGGGGCAACTATGGCTACACCTTC.

This sequence joins TRBV7-9 and TRBJ1-1, with a possible D match to TRBD1 (6 bases). The CDR3 runs 13 residues. V lost 5 bases to trimming and J lost 5 bases, with 12 bases between them. Germline V gives CDR1 SEHNR, CDR2 FQNEAQ (reference sequence). The CDR3 coding sequence is TGTGCCAGCAGCCAAGGGGGGGGGACTGAAGCTTTCTTT. Its protein product is CASSQGGGTEAFF.

The DNA of the CDR3 is TGTGCCAGCAGCTTTAGAGACTCCTACTCCTACGAGCAGTACTTC. It codes for CASSFRDSYSYEQYF. The chain links TRBV7-2 to TRBJ2-7; D is uncertain. V was pared by 3 bases and J by 0 bases, with 12 bases between. This CDR3 is 15 amino acids long. The germline V gene has CDR1 SGHTA and CDR2 FQGNSA. Variable domain in full (rest from reference TRBV7-2 and TRBJ2-7): GAGVSQSPSNKVTEKGKDVELRCDPISGHTALYWYRQSLGQGLEFLIYFQGNSAPDKSGLPSDRFSAERTGGSVSTLTIQRTQQEDSAVYLCASSFRDSYSYEQYFGPGTRLTVT.

V usage is TRBV4-3 and J usage is TRBJ2-1; weak D call: TRBD1 (6 bases). Germline assignment: CDR1 LGHNA and CDR2 YSLEER. The CDR3 consists of 13 residues. V was trimmed by 3 bases and J by 12 bases, leaving 15 bases between them. This chain's CDR3 is CASSQETGTRQFF. In DNA, the CDR3 is TGCGCCAGCAGCCAGGAAACAGGGACACGGCAGTTCTTC.

Worth noting for this clone: This sample also contains other DNA sequences that code for the same CDR3. The genes are TRBV5-6 and TRBJ2-7; D not resolved. The germline CDR1 and CDR2 sequences are SGHDT and YYEEEE. V lost 0 bases, J lost 3 bases, and 1 base lay in between. CDR3 length: 11 residues. This chain's CDR3 is CASSLGYEQYF. The CDR3 coding sequence is TGTGCCAGCAGCTTGGGCTACGAGCAGTACTTC.

The rearrangement uses TRBV7-8 and TRBJ1-1; D gene uncertain. CDR3 size: 13 residues. V lost 1 base to trimming and J lost 4 bases, with 7 bases between them. The germline V gene encodes CDR1 SGHVS and CDR2 FQNEAQ. CDR3 in DNA: TGTGCCAGCAGCTTAGACGGCATCACTGAAGCTTTCTTT. Translation gives CASSLDGITEAFF.

CDR3 sequence reads: CASSLEGWTEAFF. Here the CDR3 DNA reads TGTGCCAGCAGCTTGGAGGGGTGGACTGAAGCTTTCTTT. J is TRBJ1-1 and V is TRBV5-4; D is perhaps TRBD1 (5 bases). Trimming removed 0 bases from V and 5 bases from J, with 8 bases in between. Per the germline V gene, CDR1 is SGHNT and CDR2 is YYREEE (reference sequence). This CDR3 comprises 13 residues.